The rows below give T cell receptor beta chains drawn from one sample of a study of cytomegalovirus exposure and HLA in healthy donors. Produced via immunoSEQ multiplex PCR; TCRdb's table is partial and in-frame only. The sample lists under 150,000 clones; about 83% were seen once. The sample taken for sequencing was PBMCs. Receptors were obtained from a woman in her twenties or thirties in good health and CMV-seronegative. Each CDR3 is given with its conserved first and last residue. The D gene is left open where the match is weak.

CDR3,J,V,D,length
CASSLLAGNTGELFF,TRBJ2-2,TRBV11-2,.,15
CASSIYLRVLDTEAFF,TRBJ1-1,TRBV19,.,16
CASSLFPAGDNTGELFF,TRBJ2-2,TRBV7-3,TRBD2,17
CASSLVGFPQKGASPLHF,TRBJ1-6,TRBV27,.,18
CASSLHINTEAFF,TRBJ1-1,TRBV11-3,.,13
CASSYSRGTSADTQYF,TRBJ2-3,TRBV6-6,TRBD2,16
CASSFQGNDYIQYF,TRBJ2-4,TRBV7-8,.,14
CASSQLSGKNTEAFF,TRBJ1-1,TRBV18,.,15
CASSEQPGQGLNSYEQYF,TRBJ2-7,TRBV25-1,TRBD1,18
CATSRDLGLYGYTF,TRBJ1-2,TRBV15,.,14
CASSLAEGEQYF,TRBJ2-7,TRBV7-9,.,12
CASSWTSAFEQYF,TRBJ2-7,TRBV27,TRBD2,13
CASSVSRFNEQFF,TRBJ2-1,TRBV9,.,13
CASSPQNRDLGYNEQFF,TRBJ2-1,TRBV18,.,17
CASSQRPNQGPPTYEQYF,TRBJ2-7,TRBV4-3,.,18
CASRDLVGAEAFF,TRBJ1-1,TRBV19,.,13
CASSEALGAGGPLGNEQFF,TRBJ2-1,TRBV6-1,TRBD2,19